The text below deals with one T cell receptor beta chain. CD8+ and CD4+ blood T cells underwent TCR beta sequencing. In the multiple sclerosis control group, patients were treatment-naive and had stable or active relapsing-remitting disease. Both CD4+ and CD8+ T cells were negatively isolated, and TEMRA cells underwent FACS enrichment. The data stem from a study of CD8 T cells in Susac syndrome. Losses at the gene ends were 5 bases for V and 6 bases for J; bases not matched to a gene: 10. CDR1 SEHNR and CDR2 FQNEAQ come from the germline V gene (reference sequence). The CDR3 length is 15 residues. The RNA, about 0.45 to 1 ug, was put through reverse transcription using random hexamers. The TCR beta CDR3 was amplified by immunoSEQ multiplex PCR across 54 Vbeta, 13 Jbeta. A single record per CDR3 protein comes from TCRdb applying MiXCR to the immunoSEQ multiplex PCR reads. The profile covers approximately 270,000 distinct CDR3 sequences, with about 93% appearing a single time and approximately 0.072% taken by the ten largest.

The sequenced sample consisted of CD4+ T cells from PBMCs. The chain links TRBV7-9 to TRBJ2-7; 10 nucleotides agree with TRBD2. This TCR derives from a human donor with multiple sclerosis. The CDR3 nucleotides read TGTGCCAGCAGCGGGCCCGGGACTAGCGTCCCCGAGCAGTACTTC. Amino acid sequence: CASSGPGTSVPEQYF.